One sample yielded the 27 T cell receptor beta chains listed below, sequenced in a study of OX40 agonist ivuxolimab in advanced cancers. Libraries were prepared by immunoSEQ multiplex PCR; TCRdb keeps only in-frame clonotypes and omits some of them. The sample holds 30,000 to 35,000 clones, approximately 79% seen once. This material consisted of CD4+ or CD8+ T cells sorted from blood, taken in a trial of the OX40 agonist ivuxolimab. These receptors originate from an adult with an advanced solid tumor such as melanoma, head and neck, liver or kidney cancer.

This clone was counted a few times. CDR3 DNA: TGTGCCAGCAGCTCAGCGGGAGGGCCGGGCGAGCAGTACTTC. This sequence encodes CASSSAGGPGEQYF. The V call is TRBV11-1, the J call TRBJ2-7, with TRBD2 matching 10 bases. After removal of 4 bases from V and 6 bases from J, the junction contained 6 bases not matched to a gene. The length of the CDR3 is 14 residues. Germline assignment: CDR1 SGHAT and CDR2 FQDESV (reference sequence).

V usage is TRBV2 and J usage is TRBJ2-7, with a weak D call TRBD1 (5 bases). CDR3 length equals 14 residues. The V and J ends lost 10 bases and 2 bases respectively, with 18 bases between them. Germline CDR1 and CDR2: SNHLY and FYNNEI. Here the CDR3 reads CATRRQGSTYEQYF. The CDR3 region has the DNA TGTGCCACCCGTAGGCAGGGATCTACCTACGAGCAGTACTTC.

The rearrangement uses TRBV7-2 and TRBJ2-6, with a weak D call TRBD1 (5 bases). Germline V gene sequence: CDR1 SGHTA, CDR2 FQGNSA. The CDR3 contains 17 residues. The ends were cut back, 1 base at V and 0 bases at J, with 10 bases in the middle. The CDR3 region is CASSLGGASSGANVLTF. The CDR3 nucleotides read TGTGCCAGCAGCTTAGGGGGCGCCAGCTCTGGGGCCAACGTCCTGACTTTC.

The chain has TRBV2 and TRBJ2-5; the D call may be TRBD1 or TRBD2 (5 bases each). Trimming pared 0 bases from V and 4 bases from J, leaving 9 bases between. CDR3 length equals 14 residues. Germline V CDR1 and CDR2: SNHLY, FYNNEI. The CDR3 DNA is TGTGCCAGCAGTGAAGCCAGTGGGGGAGAGACCCAGTACTTC. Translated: CASSEASGGETQYF.

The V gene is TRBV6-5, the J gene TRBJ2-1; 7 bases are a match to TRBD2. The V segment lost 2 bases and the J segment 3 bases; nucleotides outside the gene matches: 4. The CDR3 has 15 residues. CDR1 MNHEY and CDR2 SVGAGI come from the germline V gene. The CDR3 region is CASSYGRGGYNEQFF. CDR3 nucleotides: TGTGCCAGCAGTTACGGGCGCGGGGGCTACAATGAGCAGTTCTTC.

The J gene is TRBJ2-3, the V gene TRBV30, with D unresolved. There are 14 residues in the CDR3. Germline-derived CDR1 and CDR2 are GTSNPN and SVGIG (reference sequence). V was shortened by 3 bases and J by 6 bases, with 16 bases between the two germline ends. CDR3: CAWRKDLIVDTQYF. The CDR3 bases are TGTGCCTGGAGGAAAGATCTGATTGTGGATACGCAGTATTTT.

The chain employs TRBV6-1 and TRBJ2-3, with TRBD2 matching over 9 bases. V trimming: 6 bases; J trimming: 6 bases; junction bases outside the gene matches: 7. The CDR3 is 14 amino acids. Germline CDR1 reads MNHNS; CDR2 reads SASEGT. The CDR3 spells CASSETSGTDTQYF. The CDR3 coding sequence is TGTGCCAGCAGCGAGACTAGCGGTACCGATACGCAGTATTTT.

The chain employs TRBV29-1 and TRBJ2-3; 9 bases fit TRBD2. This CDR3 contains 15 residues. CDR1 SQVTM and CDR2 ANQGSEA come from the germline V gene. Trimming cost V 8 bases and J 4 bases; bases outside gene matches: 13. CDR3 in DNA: TGCAGCTTTAGCGGGAGAACCCTCGTCTCAGATACGCAGTATTTT. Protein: CSFSGRTLVSDTQYF.

The chain's CDR3 is CASSLAAVYYEQYF. The CDR3 region has the DNA TGTGCCAGCAGCTTGGCCGCCGTTTACTACGAGCAGTACTTC. The V call is TRBV5-6, the J call TRBJ2-7; D is undetermined. Trimming shortened V by 0 bases and J by 3 bases, and 10 bases separated the two germline ends. The CDR3 length is 14 residues. Germline values: CDR1 SGHDT, CDR2 YYEEEE.

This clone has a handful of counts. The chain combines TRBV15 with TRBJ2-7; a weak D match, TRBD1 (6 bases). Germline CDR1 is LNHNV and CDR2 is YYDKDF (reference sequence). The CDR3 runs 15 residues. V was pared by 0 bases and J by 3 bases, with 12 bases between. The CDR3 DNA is TGTGCCACCAGCAGAGATGGTACAGGGTACTACGAGCAGTACTTC. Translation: CATSRDGTGYYEQYF.

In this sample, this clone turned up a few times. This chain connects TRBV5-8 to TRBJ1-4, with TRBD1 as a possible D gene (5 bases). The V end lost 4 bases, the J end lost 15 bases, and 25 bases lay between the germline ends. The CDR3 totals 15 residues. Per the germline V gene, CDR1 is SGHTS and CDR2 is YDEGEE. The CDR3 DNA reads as TGTGCCAGCAGCGGAGGGGCCGGGAGAGGAAGATTGATGTTTTTT. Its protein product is CASSGGAGRGRLMFF.

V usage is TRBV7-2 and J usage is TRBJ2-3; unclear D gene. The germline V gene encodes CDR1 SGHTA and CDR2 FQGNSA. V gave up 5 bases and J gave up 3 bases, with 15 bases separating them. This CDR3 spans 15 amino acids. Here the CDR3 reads CASSLTRTLTDTQYF. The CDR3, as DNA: TGTGCCAGCAGCCTAACGAGAACCCTTACAGATACGCAGTATTTT.

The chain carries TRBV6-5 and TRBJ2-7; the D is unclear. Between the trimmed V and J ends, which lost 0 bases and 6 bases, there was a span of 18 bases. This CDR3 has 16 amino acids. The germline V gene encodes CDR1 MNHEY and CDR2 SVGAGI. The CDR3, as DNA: TGTGCCAGCAGTTACTCGATGATGGTTCAAGGGTCCGAGCAGTACTTC. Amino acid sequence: CASSYSMMVQGSEQYF.

The CDR3 bases are TGTGCCAGCAGCTTGTTGGTTCAGCAGGGAAACTATGGCTACACCTTC. Protein product: CASSLLVQQGNYGYTF. The rearrangement uses TRBV5-5 and TRBJ1-2, with D possibly being TRBD1 (5 bases). Germline values: CDR1 SGHKS, CDR2 YYEKEE (reference sequence). The CDR3 runs to 16 residues. Deletions cut 1 base from V and 2 bases from J, with 15 bases between.

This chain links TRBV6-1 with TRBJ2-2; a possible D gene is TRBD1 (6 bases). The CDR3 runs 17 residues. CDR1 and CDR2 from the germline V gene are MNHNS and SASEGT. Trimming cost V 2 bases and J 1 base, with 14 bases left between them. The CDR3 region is CASSERVGRGNTGELFF. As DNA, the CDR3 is TGTGCCAGCAGTGAAAGGGTGGGCAGGGGGAACACCGGGGAGCTGTTTTTT.

CDR3 sequence reads: CASSQMTLGDTEAFF. In DNA, the CDR3 is TGCGCCAGCAGCCAGATGACTCTCGGTGACACTGAAGCTTTCTTT. The gene calls are TRBV4-1 and TRBJ1-1; D is unclear. The CDR3 is 15 amino acids. V was trimmed by 3 bases and J by 3 bases, leaving 14 bases between them. CDR1 and CDR2 from the germline V gene are MGHRA and YSYEKL.

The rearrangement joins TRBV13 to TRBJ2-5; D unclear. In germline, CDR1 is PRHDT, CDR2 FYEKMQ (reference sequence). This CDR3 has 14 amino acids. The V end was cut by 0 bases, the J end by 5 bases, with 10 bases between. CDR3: CASSLGLQIETQYF. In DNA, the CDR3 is TGTGCCAGCAGCTTAGGCCTCCAGATTGAGACCCAGTACTTC.

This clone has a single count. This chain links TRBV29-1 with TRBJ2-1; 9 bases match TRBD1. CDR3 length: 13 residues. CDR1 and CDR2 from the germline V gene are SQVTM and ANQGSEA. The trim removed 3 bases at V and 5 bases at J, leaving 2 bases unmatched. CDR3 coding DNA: TGCAGCGTTGAGACAGGGGGGGACAATGAGCAGTTCTTC. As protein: CSVETGGDNEQFF.

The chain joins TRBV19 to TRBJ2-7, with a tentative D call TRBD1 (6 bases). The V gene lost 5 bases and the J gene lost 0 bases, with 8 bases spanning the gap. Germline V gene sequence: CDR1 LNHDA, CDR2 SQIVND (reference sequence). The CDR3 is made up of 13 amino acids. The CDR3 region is CASSGQSSYEQYF. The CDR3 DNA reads TGTGCCAGTAGTGGACAGTCCTCCTACGAGCAGTACTTC.

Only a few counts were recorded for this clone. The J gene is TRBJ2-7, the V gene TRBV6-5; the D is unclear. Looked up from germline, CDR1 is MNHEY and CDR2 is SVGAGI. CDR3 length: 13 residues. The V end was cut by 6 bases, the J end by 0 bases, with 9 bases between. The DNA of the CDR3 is TGTGCCAGCAGGGATCAGTACTCCTACGAGCAGTACTTC. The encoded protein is CASRDQYSYEQYF.

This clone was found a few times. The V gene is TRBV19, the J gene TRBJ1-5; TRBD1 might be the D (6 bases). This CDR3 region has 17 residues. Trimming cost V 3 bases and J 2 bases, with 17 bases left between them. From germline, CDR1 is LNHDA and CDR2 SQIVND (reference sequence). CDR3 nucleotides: TGTGCCAGTAGTATTCATGACAGGCCAGGGGGCAATCAGCCCCAGCATTTT. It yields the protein CASSIHDRPGGNQPQHF.

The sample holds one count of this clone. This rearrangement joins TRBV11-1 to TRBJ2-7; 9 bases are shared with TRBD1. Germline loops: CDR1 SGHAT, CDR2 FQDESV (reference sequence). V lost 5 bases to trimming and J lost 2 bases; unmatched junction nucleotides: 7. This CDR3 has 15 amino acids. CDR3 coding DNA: TGTGCCAGCAGCAGAGGGACAGGGCAAACCTACGAGCAGTACTTC. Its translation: CASSRGTGQTYEQYF. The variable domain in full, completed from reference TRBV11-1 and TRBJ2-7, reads EAEVAQSPRYKITEKSQAVAFWCDPISGHATLYWYRQILGQGPELLVQFQDESVVDDSQLPKDRFSAERLKGVDSTLKIQPAELGDSAMYLCASSRGTGQTYEQYFGPGTRLTVT.

Here the CDR3 reads CASTQTGGYEQYF. CDR3 coding DNA: TGTGCCAGCACCCAGACAGGGGGCTACGAGCAGTACTTC. The rearrangement uses TRBV6-6 and TRBJ2-7; TRBD1 matches at 9 bases. The ends lost 7 bases at V and 3 bases at J; junction bases unmatched: 4. CDR1 is MNHNY and CDR2 is SVGAGI in the germline V gene (reference sequence). This CDR3 contains 13 residues.

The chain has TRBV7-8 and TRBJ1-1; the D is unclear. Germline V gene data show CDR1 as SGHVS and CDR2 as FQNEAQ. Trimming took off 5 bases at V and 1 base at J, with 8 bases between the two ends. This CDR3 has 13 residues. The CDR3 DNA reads TGTGCCAGCAGCCTGGGAGCGAACACTGAAGCTTTCTTT. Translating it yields CASSLGANTEAFF. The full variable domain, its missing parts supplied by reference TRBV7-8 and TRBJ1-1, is GAGVSQSPRYKVAKRGQDVALRCDPISGHVSLFWYQQALGQGPEFLTYFQNEAQLDKSGLPSDRFFAERPEGSVSTLKIQRTQQEDSAVYLCASSLGANTEAFFGQGTRLTVV.

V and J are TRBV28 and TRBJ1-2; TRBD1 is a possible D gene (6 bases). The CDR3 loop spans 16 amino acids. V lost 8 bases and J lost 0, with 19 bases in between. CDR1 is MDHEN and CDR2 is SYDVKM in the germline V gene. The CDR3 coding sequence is TGTGCCAGCGACGATGTTAGACAGGCCACTAACTATGGCTACACCTTC. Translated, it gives CASDDVRQATNYGYTF.

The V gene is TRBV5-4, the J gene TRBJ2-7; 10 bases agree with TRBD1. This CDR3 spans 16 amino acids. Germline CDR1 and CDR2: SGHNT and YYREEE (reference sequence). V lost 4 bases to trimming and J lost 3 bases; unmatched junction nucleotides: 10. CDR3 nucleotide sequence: TGTGCCAGCAGCCCGGGACAGGGGCTTTCCTTCTACGAGCAGTACTTC. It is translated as CASSPGQGLSFYEQYF.

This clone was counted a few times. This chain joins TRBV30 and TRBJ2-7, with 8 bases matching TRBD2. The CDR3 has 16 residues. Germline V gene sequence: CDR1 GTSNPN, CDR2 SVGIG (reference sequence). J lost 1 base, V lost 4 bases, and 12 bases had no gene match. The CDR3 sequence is CAWKGTGLERSYEQYF. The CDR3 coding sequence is TGTGCCTGGAAAGGGACGGGACTAGAACGTTCCTACGAGCAGTACTTC. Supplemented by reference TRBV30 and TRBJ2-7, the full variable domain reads SQTIHQWPATLVQPVGSPLSLECTVEGTSNPNLYWYRQAAGRGLQLLFYSVGIGQISSEVPQNLSASRPQDRQFILSSKKLLLSDSGFYLCAWKGTGLERSYEQYFGPGTRLTVT.